Each of the 9 T cell receptor beta chains below was sequenced from the same sample in a study of T cell responses to AZD1222 COVID-19 vaccine. Only in-frame clones appear in the TCRdb table, and some are missing; sequencing was by immunoSEQ multiplex PCR. Among about 120,000 clones listed, about 85% were seen once. Sequencing was performed on peripheral blood, taken on day 0 of AZD1222 vaccination. Receptors originate from an adult in good health.

CDR3 DNA: TGTGCCAGCTCCAAGGAGGGTGGTGGCTATGGCTACACCTTC. Translated: CASSKEGGGYGYTF. The chain joins TRBV18 to TRBJ1-2; no firm D call. V dropped 6 bases and J dropped 4 bases, with 15 bases sitting between them. This CDR3 spans 14 amino acids. The germline V gene has CDR1 KGHSH and CDR2 LQKENI.

The V gene is TRBV10-1, the J gene TRBJ2-1; 13 positions agree with TRBD2. V shed 6 bases and J 8 bases; nucleotides not matched to a gene: 4. The CDR3 loop spans 14 amino acids. CDR1 WNHNN and CDR2 SYGVQD come from the germline V gene (reference sequence). The DNA of the CDR3 is TGCGCCAGCAGCCGGACTAGCGGGAGAGATGAGCAGTTCTTC. This translates into CASSRTSGRDEQFF.

The V and J genes are TRBV7-8 and TRBJ2-2; 7 bases match TRBD2. The V gene's germline CDR1 is SGHVS and CDR2 FQNEAQ. The CDR3 consists of 17 residues. Trimming removed 2 bases from V and 6 bases from J; junction bases left unmatched: 12. The CDR3 DNA reads as TGTGCCAGCAGCTTAATGGGTCTTGCGGGGGTGGCCGGGGAGCTGTTTTTT. Amino acids: CASSLMGLAGVAGELFF. Using reference TRBV7-8 and TRBJ2-2 for the parts outside the CDR3, the full variable domain is GAGVSQSPRYKVAKRGQDVALRCDPISGHVSLFWYQQALGQGPEFLTYFQNEAQLDKSGLPSDRFFAERPEGSVSTLKIQRTQQEDSAVYLCASSLMGLAGVAGELFFGEGSRLTVL.

This chain links TRBV3-1 (or the pseudogene TRBV3-2) with TRBJ2-5, with 7 bases aligning to TRBD1. After removal of 6 bases from V and 6 bases from J, the junction contained 10 bases not matched to a gene. This CDR3 is built from 14 residues. CDR1 is LGHDT and CDR2 is YNNKEL in the germline V gene (reference sequence). The CDR3, as DNA: TGTGCCAGCAGACCGAGGCAGGGGGACAAGACCCAGTACTTC. It codes for CASRPRQGDKTQYF.

The chain employs TRBV10-3 and TRBJ2-1; D remains ambiguous. The CDR3 covers 13 residues. Germline V gene lookup returns CDR1 ENHRY and CDR2 SYGVKD. With 4 bases removed from V and 8 bases from J, the gap between germline ends came to 12 bases. The chain's CDR3 is CAISAIGPHEQFF. For the CDR3, the DNA is TGTGCCATCAGTGCTATTGGTCCCCATGAGCAGTTCTTC.

The chain carries TRBV5-1 and TRBJ1-3; D is uncertain. CDR1 and CDR2 (germline): SGHRS, YFSETQ. Trimming left V 0 bases short and J 0 bases short, with 10 bases between. This CDR3 region has 16 residues. DNA of the CDR3: TGCGCCAGCAGCTTGGAGTCGGCCCCCTCTGGAAACACCATATATTTT. The encoded protein is CASSLESAPSGNTIYF.

This sequence joins TRBV28 and TRBJ1-2; D ambiguous. Trimming left V 8 bases short and J 7 bases short, with 11 bases between. Germline V lookup: CDR1 MDHEN, CDR2 SYDVKM. The CDR3 consists of 11 residues. CDR3 in DNA: TGTGCCAGCGGCGGGGATCGTGGCTACACCTTC. Its protein is CASGGDRGYTF.

DNA of the CDR3: TGTGCCAGCAGTTACTGGGGGGCGGCTGGTGGCTACACCTTC. This sequence encodes CASSYWGAAGGYTF. The chain links TRBV6-5 to TRBJ1-2; D may be TRBD1 (6 bases). This CDR3 has 14 residues. The V gene's germline CDR1 is MNHEY and CDR2 SVGAGI. With 1 base removed from V and 7 bases from J, the gap between germline ends came to 13 bases.

The rearrangement joins TRBV6-6 to TRBJ2-3; D is undetermined. CDR1 is MNHNY and CDR2 is SVGAGI in the germline V gene (reference sequence). This CDR3 is 15 amino acids long. The V gene lost 6 bases and the J gene lost 2 bases, with 15 bases spanning the gap. This CDR3 reads CASSSDGPDTDTQYF. The DNA of the CDR3 is TGTGCCAGCAGCTCTGACGGGCCGGACACAGATACGCAGTATTTT.